Each of the 26 T cell receptor beta chains below was sequenced from the same sample in a study of T cells expressing NK-cell markers. TCRdb reprocessed the 5' RACE reads; each CDR3 protein has one entry and no DNA is given. The sample features fewer than 400,000 distinct CDR3 sequences, with 9.5% to 12% in its top ten. Sequences were obtained from blood T cells: a sorted CD56 or NKG2C T cell subset, CD4+ or CD8+ T cells, or bulk PBMC T cells (not recorded which). The receptors here all came from a woman between 45 and 60 years old in good health.

The chain couples TRBV7-9 to TRBJ1-5. Per the germline V gene, CDR1 is SEHNR and CDR2 is FQNEAQ (reference sequence). The CDR3 spans 15 residues. CDR3 amino acids: CASSLALGNGQPQHF.

The rearrangement joins TRBV9 to TRBJ2-1. Per germline, CDR1 SGDLS and CDR2 YYNGEE. This CDR3 has 17 amino acids. This chain's CDR3 is CASSVESTRYSYNEQFF. Together with reference TRBV9 and TRBJ2-1, the CDR3 gives the full variable domain: DSGVTQTPKHLITATGQRVTLRCSPRSGDLSVYWYQQSLDQGLQFLIQYYNGEERAKGNILERFSAQQFPDLHSELNLSSLELGDSALYFCASSVESTRYSYNEQFFGPGTRLTVL.

V usage is TRBV10-3 and J usage is TRBJ2-1; the TRBD2 assignment by TCRdb is unverifiable without DNA. The germline gives CDR1 ENHRY, CDR2 SYGVKD. The CDR3 loop spans 17 amino acids. The CDR3 here is CAISESDDWRFLNEQFF.

The genes are TRBV5-1 and TRBJ2-3; TCRdb's assignment of TRBD2 cannot be checked, as there is no DNA. The V gene's germline CDR1 is SGHRS and CDR2 YFSETQ. This CDR3 has 15 amino acids. CDR3 region: CASSSSGRGSDTQYF.

The rearrangement links TRBV6-1 to TRBJ2-5; TCRdb proposes TRBD1, but this gene call is untestable without DNA. CDR1 is MNHNS, CDR2 SASEGT, per germline. The CDR3 spans 13 residues. CDR3 sequence: CASSADRVGTQYF.

J is TRBJ2-3 and V is TRBV5-1. The CDR3 is made up of 14 amino acids. Per the germline V gene, CDR1 is SGHRS and CDR2 is YFSETQ. This chain's CDR3 is CASSLGWESDTQYF. Based on the CDR3 plus reference TRBV5-1 and TRBJ2-3, the full variable domain is KAGVTQTPRYLIKTRGQQVTLSCSPISGHRSVSWYQQTPGQGLQFLFEYFSETQRNKGNFPGRFSGRQFSNSRSEMNVSTLELGDSALYLCASSLGWESDTQYFGPGTRLTVL.

The chain is built from TRBV3-1 and TRBJ2-2. CDR1 is LGHDT and CDR2 is YNNKEL in the germline V gene (reference sequence). This CDR3 has 14 residues. Here the CDR3 reads CASSQVKAPGELFF.

The chain combines TRBV5-1 with TRBJ1-1. The CDR3 covers 14 residues. The germline CDR1 and CDR2 sequences are SGHRS and YFSETQ. The CDR3 region is CASRVGIMNTEAFF.

J is TRBJ1-2 and V is TRBV6-1; lacking DNA, the TRBD1 call made by TCRdb goes unchecked. The CDR3 sequence is 16 residues long. Germline loops: CDR1 MNHNS, CDR2 SASEGT. The CDR3 sequence is CASSEALSRTAYGYTF.

The rearrangement links TRBV7-6 to TRBJ2-1; TCRdb reports TRBD2, a call that lacks DNA to check it against. Germline assignment: CDR1 SGHVS and CDR2 FNYEAQ. The CDR3 contains 14 residues. CDR3 sequence: CASSLAMRGNEQFF.

The V gene is TRBV27, the J gene TRBJ2-5. Per germline, CDR1 MNHEY and CDR2 SMNVEV (reference sequence). The CDR3 is 13 residues long. CDR3: CASSLYGDETQYF.

The V call is TRBV2, the J call TRBJ2-4; without DNA, the TCRdb call of TRBD1 cannot be checked. Germline loops: CDR1 SNHLY, CDR2 FYNNEI. The CDR3 loop spans 12 amino acids. This CDR3 reads CASAAQGNIQYF.

This chain links TRBV5-1 with TRBJ2-7. Per the germline V gene, CDR1 is SGHRS and CDR2 is YFSETQ. CDR3 length equals 14 residues. The CDR3 sequence: CASSLGYVLSEQYF. The full variable domain, rest sourced from reference TRBV5-1 and TRBJ2-7, is KAGVTQTPRYLIKTRGQQVTLSCSPISGHRSVSWYQQTPGQGLQFLFEYFSETQRNKGNFPGRFSGRQFSNSRSEMNVSTLELGDSALYLCASSLGYVLSEQYFGPGTRLTVT.

The chain links TRBV5-4 to TRBJ2-3. The germline CDR1 and CDR2 sequences are SGHNT and YYREEE (reference sequence). The CDR3 is made up of 13 amino acids. CDR3 residues: CASSSDRGDTQYF. Full variable domain (missing parts from reference TRBV5-4 and TRBJ2-3): ETGVTQSPTHLIKTRGQQVTLRCSSQSGHNTVSWYQQALGQGPQFIFQYYREEENGRGNFPPRFSGLQFPNYSSELNVNALELDDSALYLCASSSDRGDTQYFGPGTRLTVL.

The V gene is TRBV5-1, the J gene TRBJ2-1; the D call of TRBD2 rests on TCRdb alone, since no DNA is present to check it. The germline V gene encodes CDR1 SGHRS and CDR2 YFSETQ. This CDR3 is built from 20 residues. The CDR3 is CASSLAFNPGTSGRADEQFF.

The rearrangement joins TRBV5-1 to TRBJ2-7; without DNA, the TCRdb call of TRBD2 cannot be checked. This CDR3 has 19 residues. CDR1 is SGHRS and CDR2 is YFSETQ in the germline V gene. The CDR3 loop reads CASSLWAGAGTSGTYEQYF. Together with reference TRBV5-1 and TRBJ2-7, the CDR3 gives the full variable domain: KAGVTQTPRYLIKTRGQQVTLSCSPISGHRSVSWYQQTPGQGLQFLFEYFSETQRNKGNFPGRFSGRQFSNSRSEMNVSTLELGDSALYLCASSLWAGAGTSGTYEQYFGPGTRLTVT.

The chain carries TRBV6-6 and TRBJ1-6; the TCRdb D gene call, TRBD1, has no DNA to confirm it. This CDR3 is built from 16 residues. The germline V gene has CDR1 MNHNY and CDR2 SVGAGI (reference sequence). The CDR3 loop is CASSPDAGSYNSPLHF.

This rearrangement joins TRBV6-5 to TRBJ2-7; the TRBD1 assignment by TCRdb is unverifiable without DNA. Germline CDR1 reads MNHEY; CDR2 reads SVGAGI. The CDR3 consists of 15 residues. CDR3 sequence reads: CASRRARTGIYEQYF.

The chain links TRBV12-3 or TRBV12-4 to TRBJ1-5. The CDR3 is 12 residues long. CDR3 protein: CASSFSPQPQHF.

Here the CDR3 reads CASRTGTSGTRANEQFF. This sequence joins TRBV7-9 and TRBJ2-1; no DNA is available, so the TRBD2 call from TCRdb remains unchecked. The V gene's germline CDR1 is SEHNR and CDR2 FQNEAQ (reference sequence). The CDR3 is 17 amino acids.

This chain links TRBV19 with TRBJ1-1; TCRdb lists TRBD1, though no DNA is available to test this call. The CDR3 runs 15 residues. Germline CDR1 LNHDA, CDR2 SQIVND (reference sequence). This CDR3 is CASTGSQGFGTEAFF.

The chain combines TRBV15 with TRBJ2-3. The germline CDR1 and CDR2 sequences are LNHNV and YYDKDF (reference sequence). The CDR3 loop spans 12 amino acids. The chain's CDR3 is CATSRSTDTQYF.

J is TRBJ1-1 and V is TRBV2; the TCRdb D gene call, TRBD1, has no DNA to confirm it. The CDR3 has 12 amino acids. Germline V lookup: CDR1 SNHLY, CDR2 FYNNEI. This chain's CDR3 is CAIDSGGTEAFF.

The chain couples TRBV5-1 to TRBJ1-1; TCRdb's D call, TRBD1, is unchecked because there is no DNA. Germline CDR1 and CDR2: SGHRS and YFSETQ. There are 13 residues in the CDR3. The CDR3 loop is CASSSPRDRVAFF. Supplemented by reference TRBV5-1 and TRBJ1-1, the full variable domain reads KAGVTQTPRYLIKTRGQQVTLSCSPISGHRSVSWYQQTPGQGLQFLFEYFSETQRNKGNFPGRFSGRQFSNSRSEMNVSTLELGDSALYLCASSSPRDRVAFFGQGTRLTVV.

The V call is TRBV27, the J call TRBJ2-2; absent DNA, TCRdb's TRBD2 call cannot be checked. The germline V gene encodes CDR1 MNHEY and CDR2 SMNVEV (reference sequence). This CDR3 contains 16 residues. CDR3 sequence: CASSLSGPGRAGELFF.

This CDR3 reads CASGLGRRGDTQYF. This chain uses TRBV3-1 with TRBJ2-3; absent DNA, TCRdb's TRBD2 call cannot be checked. This CDR3 is 14 amino acids long. Looked up from germline, CDR1 is LGHDT and CDR2 is YNNKEL (reference sequence).